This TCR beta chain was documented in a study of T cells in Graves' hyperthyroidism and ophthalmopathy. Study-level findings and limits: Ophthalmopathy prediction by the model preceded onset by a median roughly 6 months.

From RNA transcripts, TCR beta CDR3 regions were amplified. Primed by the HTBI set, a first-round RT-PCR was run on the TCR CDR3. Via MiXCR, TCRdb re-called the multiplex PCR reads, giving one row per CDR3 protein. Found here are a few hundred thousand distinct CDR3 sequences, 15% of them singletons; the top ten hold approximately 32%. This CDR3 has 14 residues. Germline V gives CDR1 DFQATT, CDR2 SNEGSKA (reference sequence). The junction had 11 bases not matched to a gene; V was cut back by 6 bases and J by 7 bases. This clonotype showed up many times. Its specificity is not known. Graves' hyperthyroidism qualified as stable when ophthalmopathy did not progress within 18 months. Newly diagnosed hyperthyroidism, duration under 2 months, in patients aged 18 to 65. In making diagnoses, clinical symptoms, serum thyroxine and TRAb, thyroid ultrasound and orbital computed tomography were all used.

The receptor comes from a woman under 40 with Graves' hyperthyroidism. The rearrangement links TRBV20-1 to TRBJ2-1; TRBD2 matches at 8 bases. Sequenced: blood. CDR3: CSAESGSPRNEQFF. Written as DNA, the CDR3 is TGCAGTGCCGAAAGCGGGAGTCCTAGGAATGAGCAGTTCTTC.